This entry is about one T cell receptor beta chain. Its antigen remains unidentified. The data belong to a study of vaccination and CD4 T cells after COVID-19. Overall study: SARS-CoV-2, HCoV-NL63, HCoV-OC43 and HCoV-229E supplied the overlapping spike peptides used to stimulate cells.

The Oncomine TCR Beta short-read assay sequenced DNA from cultured CD4+ T cells. TCRdb analysed the PCR reads with MiXCR anew, one entry per CDR3 protein. Seen here are approximately 9,500 distinct CDR3 sequences, about 44% observed once, and the top ten hold roughly a quarter. The sample's treatment: roughly 10-day PBMC culture with coronavirus spike peptide pools or control peptides (ViraFEST assay). An unexposed donor provided the CD4+ T cells, which were collected before the COVID-19 pandemic (2011-2018). General observations from the study: The median number of SARS-CoV-2-reactive clonotypes increased from about 20 to 38, a change that did not reach significance.

The sequence was obtained from a human donor in good health. Input material: CD4+ T cells from blood, cultured in vitro.

For the CDR3, the DNA is TGTGCCAGCAGTTCCGGACAGGGGGTCACAGAGACCCAGTACTTC. Translated: CASSSGQGVTETQYF. V and J are TRBV28 and TRBJ2-5, with 10 bases lining up with TRBD1. J was trimmed by 4 bases and V by 4 bases; bases with no gene match: 6. Germline loops: CDR1 MDHEN, CDR2 SYDVKM. This CDR3 has 15 amino acids.